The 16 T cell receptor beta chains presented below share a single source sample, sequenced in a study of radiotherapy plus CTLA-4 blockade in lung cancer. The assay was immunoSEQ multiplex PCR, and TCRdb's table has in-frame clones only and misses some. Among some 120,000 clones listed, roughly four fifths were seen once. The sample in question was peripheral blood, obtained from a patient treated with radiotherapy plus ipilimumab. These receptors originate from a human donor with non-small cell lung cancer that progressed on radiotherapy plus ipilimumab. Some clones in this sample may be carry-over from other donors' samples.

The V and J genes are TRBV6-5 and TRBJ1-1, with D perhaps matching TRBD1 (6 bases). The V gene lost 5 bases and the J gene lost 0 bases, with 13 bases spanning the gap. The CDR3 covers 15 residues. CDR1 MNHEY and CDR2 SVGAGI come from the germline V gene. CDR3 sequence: CASSNRVQLNTEAFF. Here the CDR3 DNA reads TGTGCCAGCAGTAACAGGGTCCAGCTGAACACTGAAGCTTTCTTT.

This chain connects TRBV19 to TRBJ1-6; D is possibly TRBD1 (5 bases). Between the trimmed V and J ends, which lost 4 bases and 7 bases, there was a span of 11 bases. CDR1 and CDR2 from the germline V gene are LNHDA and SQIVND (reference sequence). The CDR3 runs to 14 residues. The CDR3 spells CASSRWDPNSPLHF. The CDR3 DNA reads TGTGCCAGTAGTAGGTGGGACCCCAATTCACCCCTCCACTTT.

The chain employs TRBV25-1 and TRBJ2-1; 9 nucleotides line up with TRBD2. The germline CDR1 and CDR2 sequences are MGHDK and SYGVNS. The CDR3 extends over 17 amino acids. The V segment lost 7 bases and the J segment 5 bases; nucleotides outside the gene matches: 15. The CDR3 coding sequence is TGTGCCAGCACCAGGGCTAGCGGGGCCCCAATTAACAATGAGCAGTTCTTC. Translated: CASTRASGAPINNEQFF.

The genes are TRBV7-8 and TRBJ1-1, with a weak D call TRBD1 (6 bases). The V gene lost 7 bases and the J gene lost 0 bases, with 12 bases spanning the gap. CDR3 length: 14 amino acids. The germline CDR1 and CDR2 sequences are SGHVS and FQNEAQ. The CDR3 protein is CASTLWGLNTEAFF. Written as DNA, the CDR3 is TGTGCCAGCACCCTCTGGGGGCTGAACACTGAAGCTTTCTTT.

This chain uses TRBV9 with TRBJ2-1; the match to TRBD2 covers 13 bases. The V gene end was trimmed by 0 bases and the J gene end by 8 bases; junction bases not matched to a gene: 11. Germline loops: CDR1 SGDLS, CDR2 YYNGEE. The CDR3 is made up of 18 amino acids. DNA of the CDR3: TGTGCCAGCAGCGTAGGGTCACTAGCGGGGGGGCTCGTTGATGAGCAGTTCTTC. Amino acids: CASSVGSLAGGLVDEQFF.

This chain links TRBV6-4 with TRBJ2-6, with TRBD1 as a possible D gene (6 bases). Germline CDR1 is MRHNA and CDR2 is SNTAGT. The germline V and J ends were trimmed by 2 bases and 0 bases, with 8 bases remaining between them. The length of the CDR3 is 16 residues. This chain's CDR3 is CASSDGQSSGANVLTF. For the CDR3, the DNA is TGTGCCAGCAGTGACGGACAGAGCTCTGGGGCCAACGTCCTGACTTTC.

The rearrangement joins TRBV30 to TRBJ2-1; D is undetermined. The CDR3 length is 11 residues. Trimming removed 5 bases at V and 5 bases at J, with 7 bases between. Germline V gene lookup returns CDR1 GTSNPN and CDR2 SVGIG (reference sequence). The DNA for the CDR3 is TGTGCCTGGTGGCATGACAATGAGCAGTTCTTC. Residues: CAWWHDNEQFF. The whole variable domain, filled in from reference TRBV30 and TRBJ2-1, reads SQTIHQWPATLVQPVGSPLSLECTVEGTSNPNLYWYRQAAGRGLQLLFYSVGIGQISSEVPQNLSASRPQDRQFILSSKKLLLSDSGFYLCAWWHDNEQFFGPGTRLTVL.

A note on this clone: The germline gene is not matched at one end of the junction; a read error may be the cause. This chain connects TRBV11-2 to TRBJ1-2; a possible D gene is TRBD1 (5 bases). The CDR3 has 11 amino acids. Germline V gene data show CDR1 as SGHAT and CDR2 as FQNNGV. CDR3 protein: CASSLAGRLSF. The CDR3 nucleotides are TGTGCCAGCAGCTTAGCAGGGCGTTTATCCTTC.

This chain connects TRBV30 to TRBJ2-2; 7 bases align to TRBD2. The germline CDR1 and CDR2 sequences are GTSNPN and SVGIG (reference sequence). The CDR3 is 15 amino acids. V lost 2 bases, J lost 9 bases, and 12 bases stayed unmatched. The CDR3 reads CAWSLPTAGVRELFF. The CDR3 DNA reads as TGTGCCTGGAGTCTACCAACGGCGGGGGTCAGGGAGCTGTTTTTT.

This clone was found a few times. CDR3 loop: CASSPRGFDLHKGLNEQFF. The DNA for the CDR3 is TGTGCCAGCTCACCACGGGGGTTCGACCTCCACAAAGGACTCAATGAGCAGTTCTTC. The J gene is TRBJ2-1, the V gene TRBV18; D possibly uses TRBD1 or TRBD2 (5 bases each). The CDR3 loop spans 19 amino acids. CDR1 KGHSH and CDR2 LQKENI come from the germline V gene. With 1 base removed from V and 6 bases from J, the gap between germline ends came to 25 bases.

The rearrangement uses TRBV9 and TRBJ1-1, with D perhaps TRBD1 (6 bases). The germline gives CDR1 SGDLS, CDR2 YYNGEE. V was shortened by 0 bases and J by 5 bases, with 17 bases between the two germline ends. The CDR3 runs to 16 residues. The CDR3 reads CASSVGGKGGVTEAFF. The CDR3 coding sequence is TGTGCCAGCAGCGTAGGAGGGAAAGGGGGGGTTACTGAAGCTTTCTTT.

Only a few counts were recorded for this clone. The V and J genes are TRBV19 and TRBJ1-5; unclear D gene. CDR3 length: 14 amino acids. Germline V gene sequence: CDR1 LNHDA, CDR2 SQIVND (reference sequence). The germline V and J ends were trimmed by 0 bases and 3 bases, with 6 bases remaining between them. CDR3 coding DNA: TGTGCCAGTAGTATAGATCTGACCAATCAGCCCCAGCATTTT. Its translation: CASSIDLTNQPQHF.

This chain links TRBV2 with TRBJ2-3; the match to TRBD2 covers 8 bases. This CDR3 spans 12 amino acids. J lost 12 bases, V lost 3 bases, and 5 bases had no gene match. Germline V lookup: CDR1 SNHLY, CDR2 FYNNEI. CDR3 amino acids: CASSEVAGTQYF. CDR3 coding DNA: TGTGCCAGCAGTGAGGTAGCGGGGACTCAGTATTTT.

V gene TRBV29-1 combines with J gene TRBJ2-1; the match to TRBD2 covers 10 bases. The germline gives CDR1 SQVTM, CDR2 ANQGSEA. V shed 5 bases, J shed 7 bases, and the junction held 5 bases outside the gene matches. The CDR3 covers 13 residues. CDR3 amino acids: CSVLAGGRNEQFF. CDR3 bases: TGCAGCGTTTTAGCGGGGGGTAGGAATGAGCAGTTCTTC.

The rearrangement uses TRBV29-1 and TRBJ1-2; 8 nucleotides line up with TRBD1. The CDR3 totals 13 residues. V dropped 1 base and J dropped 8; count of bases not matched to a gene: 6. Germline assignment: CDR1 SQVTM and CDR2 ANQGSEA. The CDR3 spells CSVEGQGARGYTF. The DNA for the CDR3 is TGCAGCGTTGAAGGGCAGGGGGCGAGGGGCTACACCTTC.

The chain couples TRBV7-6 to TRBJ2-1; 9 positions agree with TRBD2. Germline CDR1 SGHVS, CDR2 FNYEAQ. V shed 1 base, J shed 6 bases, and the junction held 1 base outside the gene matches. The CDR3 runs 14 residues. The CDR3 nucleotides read TGTGCCAGCAGCTTAGGCGGGGGGGCCAATGAGCAGTTCTTC. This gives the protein CASSLGGGANEQFF.